This paragraph covers one T cell receptor beta chain sequence. Its antigen is not yet known. No base quality information exists; no much larger clone differs at one position. Peripheral blood CD8+ and CD4+ T cells from healthy donors, Susac syndrome patients and multiple sclerosis patients were profiled by high-throughput TCR beta sequencing. Treatment-naive patients with stable or active relapsing-remitting disease fulfilling revised McDonald criteria were used as multiple sclerosis controls. CD8+ TEMRA cells were enriched by FACS, while bulk CD8+ and CD4+ T cells were purified by magnetic negative isolation. Blood was drawn into EDTA tubes, processed within 24 hours, and PBMCs were isolated by density gradient centrifugation. PBMCs intended for TCR sequencing were frozen in liquid nitrogen and were later thawed in a 37 degrees C water bath. The sorted or isolated CD4+, CD8+ and CD8+ TEMRA cells reached a purity of at least 90%.

RNA was extracted with the RNeasy kit and about 0.5 to 1 ug was reverse transcribed using random hexamers. The immunoSEQ multiplex PCR assay, covering 54 Vbeta and 13 Jbeta segments, was used to amplify TCR beta CDR3 regions. Bias from PCR amplification was corrected by using a synthetic template baseline for primer optimization and for computational correction. On the authors' methods: Reads were annotated to V, D and J genes according to IMGT and were analyzed with immunoSEQ Analyzer, with only productive sequences retained. To calculate clonality, Shannon entropy was normalized by log2 of the number of productive unique sequences and then subtracted from one. For each patient and control, public and private clones were evaluated within the 100 most prevalent clones. A clone was defined as Susac-specific if it was absent from the healthy and MS cohorts, from around 960 published viral clones and from other ImmuneACCESS disease sequences. TCRdb cleaned the public reads at Q25 with fastp, built clones with MiXCR and kept in-frame beta chains. Rows merge per CDR3 protein into single entries with the most common DNA and genes. These V and J calls originate from TCRdb's pipeline instead of the authors' own analysis. The sample table contains about 280,000 distinct CDR3 sequences; only one count was recorded for about 85% of them. The ten largest clones represent approximately 0.12% of the sample.

These data come from a study of CD8 T cells in Susac syndrome (dated by TCRdb to between 2017 and 2020). As for the study more broadly: Repertoire sequencing was used to test whether CD8+ T cell activation and differentiation in Susac syndrome was antigen driven. The study compared CD8+ T cell repertoire clonality among about a dozen healthy donors, about 14 Susac syndrome patients and fewer than 19 multiple sclerosis patients. What the research found in general, with its limitations: The study acknowledged that relatively few individuals were included in the TCR sequencing and HLA analysis.

CDR1 is given as SGHAT and CDR2 as FQNNGV, both from the germline V gene. Taken from cysteine to phenylalanine, the CDR3 has 18 residues. Just the 54-base CDR3 DNA is kept, in frame starting at base 1. V and J lose 2 bases and 1 base, and a span of 21 bases separates them. This chain is built from TRBV11-2 and TRBJ2-7; TRBD1 is possibly the D segment (6 matching bases). Sequencing input: CD8+ T cells from PBMCs. The TCR originated in a human donor with multiple sclerosis. The CDR3 reads as follows: CASSLLGGAEGGSYEQYF. The DNA is as follows: TGTGCCAGCAGCTTATTGGGCGGTGCCGAAGGGGGTTCCTACGAGCAGTACTTC.